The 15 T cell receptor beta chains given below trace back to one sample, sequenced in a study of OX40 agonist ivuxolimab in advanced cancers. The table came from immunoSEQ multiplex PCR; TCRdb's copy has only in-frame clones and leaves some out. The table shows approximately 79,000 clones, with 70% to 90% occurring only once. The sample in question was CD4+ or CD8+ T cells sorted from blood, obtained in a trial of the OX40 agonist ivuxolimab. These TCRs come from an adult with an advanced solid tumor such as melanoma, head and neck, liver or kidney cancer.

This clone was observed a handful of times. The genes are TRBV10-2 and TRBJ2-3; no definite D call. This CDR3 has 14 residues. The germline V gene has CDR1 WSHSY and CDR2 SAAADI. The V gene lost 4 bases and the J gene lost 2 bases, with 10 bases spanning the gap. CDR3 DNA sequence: TGCGCCAGCAGTGCGACAAGTCTCACAGATACGCAGTATTTT. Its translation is CASSATSLTDTQYF.

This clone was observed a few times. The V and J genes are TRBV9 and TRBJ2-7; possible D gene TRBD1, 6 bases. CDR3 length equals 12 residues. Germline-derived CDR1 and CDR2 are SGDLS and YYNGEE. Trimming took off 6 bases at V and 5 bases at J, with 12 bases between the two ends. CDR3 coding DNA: TGTGCCAGCATACCGAGGACAGACGAGCAGTACTTC. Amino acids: CASIPRTDEQYF.

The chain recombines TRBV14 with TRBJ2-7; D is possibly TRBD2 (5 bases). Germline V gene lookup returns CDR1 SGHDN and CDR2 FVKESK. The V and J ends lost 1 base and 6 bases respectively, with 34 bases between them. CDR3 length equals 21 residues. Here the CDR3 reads CASSQVSTRGLASPIFGEQYF. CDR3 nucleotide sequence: TGTGCCAGCAGCCAAGTCTCCACCCGAGGGCTCGCCAGCCCGATTTTTGGCGAGCAGTACTTC.

The CDR3 protein is CATRKPGDTDTQYF. The DNA for the CDR3 is TGTGCCACGAGAAAGCCGGGAGACACAGATACGCAGTATTTT. V is TRBV10-3 and J is TRBJ2-3, with D perhaps TRBD2 (6 bases). V lost 10 bases, J lost 2 bases, and 16 bases lay in between. The length of the CDR3 is 14 residues. The germline gives CDR1 ENHRY, CDR2 SYGVKD.

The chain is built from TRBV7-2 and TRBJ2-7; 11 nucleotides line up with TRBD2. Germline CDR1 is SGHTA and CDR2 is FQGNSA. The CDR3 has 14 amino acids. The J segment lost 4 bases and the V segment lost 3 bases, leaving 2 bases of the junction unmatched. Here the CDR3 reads CASSFSGGGYEQYF. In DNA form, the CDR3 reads TGTGCCAGCAGCTTTAGCGGGGGGGGATACGAGCAGTACTTC. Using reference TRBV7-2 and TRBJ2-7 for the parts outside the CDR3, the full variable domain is GAGVSQSPSNKVTEKGKDVELRCDPISGHTALYWYRQSLGQGLEFLIYFQGNSAPDKSGLPSDRFSAERTGGSVSTLTIQRTQQEDSAVYLCASSFSGGGYEQYFGPGTRLTVT.

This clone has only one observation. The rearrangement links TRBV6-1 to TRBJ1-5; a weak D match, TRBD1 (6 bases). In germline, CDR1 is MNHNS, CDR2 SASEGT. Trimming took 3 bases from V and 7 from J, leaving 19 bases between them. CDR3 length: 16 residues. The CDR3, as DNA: TGTGCCAGCAGTGATACACAGGGAAGACTAGTGCAGCCCCAGCATTTT. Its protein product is CASSDTQGRLVQPQHF.

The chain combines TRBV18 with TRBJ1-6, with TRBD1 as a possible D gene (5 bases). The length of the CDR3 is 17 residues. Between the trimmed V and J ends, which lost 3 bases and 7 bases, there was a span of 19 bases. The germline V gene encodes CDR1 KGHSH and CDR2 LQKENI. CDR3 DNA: TGTGCCAGCTCACCTTTGCAGGACAACATATCCAATTCACCCCTCCACTTT. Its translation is CASSPLQDNISNSPLHF.

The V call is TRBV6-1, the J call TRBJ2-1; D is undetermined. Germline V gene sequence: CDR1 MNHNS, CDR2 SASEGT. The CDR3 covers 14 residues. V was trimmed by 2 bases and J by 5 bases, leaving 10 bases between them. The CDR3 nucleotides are TGTGCCAGCAGTGAACGGGTAGCAGACAATGAGCAGTTCTTC. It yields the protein CASSERVADNEQFF.

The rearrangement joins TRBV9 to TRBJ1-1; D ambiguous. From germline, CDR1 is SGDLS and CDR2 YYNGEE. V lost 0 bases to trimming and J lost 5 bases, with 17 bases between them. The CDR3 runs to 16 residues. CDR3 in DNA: TGTGCCAGCAGCGTAGGACATGGTGGGGTCGGAACTGAAGCTTTCTTT. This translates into CASSVGHGGVGTEAFF.

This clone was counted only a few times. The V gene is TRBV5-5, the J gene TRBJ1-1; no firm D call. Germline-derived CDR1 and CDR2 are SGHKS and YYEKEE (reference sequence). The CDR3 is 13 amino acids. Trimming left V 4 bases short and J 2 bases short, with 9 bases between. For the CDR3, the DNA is TGTGCCAGCAGCCCGACGGGAAACACTGAAGCTTTCTTT. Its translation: CASSPTGNTEAFF.

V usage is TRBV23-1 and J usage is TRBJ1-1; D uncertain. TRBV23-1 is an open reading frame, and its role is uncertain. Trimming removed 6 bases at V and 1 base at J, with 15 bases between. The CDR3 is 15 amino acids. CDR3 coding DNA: TGCGCCAGCAGGACATTGACCGATAGGAACACTGAAGCTTTCTTT. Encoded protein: CASRTLTDRNTEAFF.

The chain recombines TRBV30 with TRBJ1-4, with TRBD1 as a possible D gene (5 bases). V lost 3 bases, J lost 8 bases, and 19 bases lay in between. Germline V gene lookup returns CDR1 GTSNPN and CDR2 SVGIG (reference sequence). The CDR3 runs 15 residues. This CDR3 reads CAWRSGVSAGEKLFF. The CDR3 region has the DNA TGTGCCTGGAGGTCGGGGGTTAGCGCGGGAGAAAAACTGTTTTTT.

CDR3 nucleotide sequence: TGTGCCAGCAGCTCGGGACAGCCCAATTCACCCCTCCACTTT. Amino acid sequence: CASSSGQPNSPLHF. V gene TRBV7-9 combines with J gene TRBJ1-6; the match to TRBD1 covers 7 bases. J was trimmed by 7 bases and V by 4 bases; bases with no gene match: 4. This CDR3 is 14 amino acids long. The germline gives CDR1 SEHNR, CDR2 FQNEAQ (reference sequence).

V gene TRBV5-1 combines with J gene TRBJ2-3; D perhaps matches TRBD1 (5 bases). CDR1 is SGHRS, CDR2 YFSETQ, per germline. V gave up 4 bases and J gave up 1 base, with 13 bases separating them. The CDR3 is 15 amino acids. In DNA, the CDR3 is TGCGCCAGCAGCCTCCAGGGAATTGGCACAGATACGCAGTATTTT. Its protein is CASSLQGIGTDTQYF. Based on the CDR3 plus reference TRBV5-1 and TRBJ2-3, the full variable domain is KAGVTQTPRYLIKTRGQQVTLSCSPISGHRSVSWYQQTPGQGLQFLFEYFSETQRNKGNFPGRFSGRQFSNSRSEMNVSTLELGDSALYLCASSLQGIGTDTQYFGPGTRLTVL.

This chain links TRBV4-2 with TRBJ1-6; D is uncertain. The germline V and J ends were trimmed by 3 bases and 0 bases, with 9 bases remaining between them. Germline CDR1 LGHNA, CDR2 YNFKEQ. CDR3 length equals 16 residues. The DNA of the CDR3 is TGTGCCAGCAGCCAGAGCGAAAGCTCCTATAATTCACCCCTCCACTTT. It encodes CASSQSESSYNSPLHF.